This record concerns one TCR beta chain sequence. The sample is drawn from a study of T cells in Graves' hyperthyroidism and ophthalmopathy. Study information: It was at initial diagnosis, before any treatment, that peripheral blood was collected.

Authors of the study amplified TCR beta CDR3 regions from RNA transcripts. The HTBI set primed first-round TCR CDR3 RT-PCR. In TCRdb, the multiplex PCR reads were re-called with MiXCR into one record per CDR3 protein. The sample includes under 350,000 distinct CDR3 sequences, less than 30% of them seen just once. The length of the CDR3 is 14 residues. The ends were cut back, 6 bases at V and 3 bases at J, with 9 bases in the middle. In germline, CDR1 is MGHDK, CDR2 SYGVNS. Diagnostic assessment was based on clinical symptoms, serum thyroxine and TRAb, thyroid ultrasound and orbital computed tomography. Initially, at the first diagnosis of hyperthyroidism and before any ophthalmopathy symptoms, blood was sampled.

V usage is TRBV25-1 and J usage is TRBJ2-6; TRBD1 is a possible D gene (6 bases). The clonotype originates from a man in his forties or fifties with Graves' hyperthyroidism that later progressed to Graves' ophthalmopathy. Sequencing was carried out using blood. CDR3 residues: CASRGQLGANVLTF. CDR3 bases: TGTGCCAGCAGAGGACAGCTTGGGGCCAACGTCCTGACTTTC.